This T cell receptor (beta chain) was sequenced during a study of cytomegalovirus exposure and HLA in healthy donors. Comments on this clone: As yet, its antigen is unknown.

It was with 60 Vbeta and 13 Jbeta primers that the PCR ran. This table comes from immunoSEQ multiplex PCR, and its TCRdb copy is limited to in-frame clones, with some not included. In all, the sample yields approximately 20,000 clones. Study-wide findings and caveats: Later, an analysis showed that TCR beta chains associated with HLA were more clonally expanded than others that were equally common.

The CDR3 covers 16 residues. Germline V gene sequence: CDR1 MGHRA, CDR2 YSYEKL. Trimming removed 2 bases from V and 3 bases from J; junction bases left unmatched: 8. Specimen: PBMCs. This chain uses TRBV4-1 with TRBJ2-7, with 9 bases aligning to TRBD1. The clonotype was recovered from a man in his sixties in good health and CMV-seropositive. The CDR3 coding sequence is TGCGCCAGCAGCCAACCTCCGGGACAGGGTTACTACGAGCAGTACTTC. As protein: CASSQPPGQGYYEQYF.